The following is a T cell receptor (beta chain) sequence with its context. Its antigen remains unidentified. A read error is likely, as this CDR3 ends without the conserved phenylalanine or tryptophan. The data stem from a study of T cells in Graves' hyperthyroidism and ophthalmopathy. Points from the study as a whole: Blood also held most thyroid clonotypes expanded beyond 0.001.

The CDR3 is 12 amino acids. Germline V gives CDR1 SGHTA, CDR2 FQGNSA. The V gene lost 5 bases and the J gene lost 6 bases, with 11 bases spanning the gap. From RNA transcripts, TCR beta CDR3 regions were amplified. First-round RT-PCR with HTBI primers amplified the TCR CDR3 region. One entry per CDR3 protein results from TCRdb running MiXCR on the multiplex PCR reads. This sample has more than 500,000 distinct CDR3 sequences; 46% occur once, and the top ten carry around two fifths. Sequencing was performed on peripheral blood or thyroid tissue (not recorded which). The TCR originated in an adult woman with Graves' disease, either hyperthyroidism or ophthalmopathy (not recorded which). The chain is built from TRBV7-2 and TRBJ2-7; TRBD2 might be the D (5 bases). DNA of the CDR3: TGTGCCAGCAGCGCCGAGGGCTCCGAGCAGTACCTC. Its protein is CASSAEGSEQYL.